This TCR beta chain comes out of a study of T-cell memory formation after mild COVID-19. CDR1 is MDHEN, CDR2 SYDVKM, per germline. This CDR3 comprises 15 residues. With 5 bases removed from V and 6 bases from J, the gap between germline ends came to 19 bases. TCRdb recomputed calls from the 5' RACE reads with MiXCR, one row per CDR3 protein. The sample holds 400,000 to 500,000 distinct CDR3 sequences, about a sixth seen once. The study's findings and limits: Day 15 to 85 contractors were CD4/CD8 balanced; later expanders leaned CD4+.

This clonotype turned up a few times. Its target is unknown. The specimen sequenced was PBMCs or a T cell subset sorted from them (not recorded which). This receptor was taken from a man aged 18 to 35 who had mild COVID-19 (a few samples of this study predate the infection). Cell type and time point are not known. J is TRBJ1-1 and V is TRBV28, with D uncertain. The CDR3 loop reads CASSQYPPKRAEAFF. In DNA, the CDR3 is TGTGCCAGCAGTCAATACCCCCCCAAGAGGGCTGAAGCTTTCTTT.